This T cell receptor beta chain was retrieved from a study of blood T cell repertoires in COVID-19. Whole-study context: In each case, the material was cDNA or gDNA derived from T cells, B-cell-depleted T cells, or PBMCs.

The V gene lost 5 bases and the J gene lost 5 bases, with 15 bases spanning the gap. This CDR3 has 15 residues. Germline loops: CDR1 SGHNT, CDR2 YENEEA. How the authors handled the data: Amplifying reference gene primers gave estimates of nucleated cell counts. The repertoire was sequenced with immunoSEQ multiplex PCR; TCRdb's copy has only in-frame clones and lacks some. V, J and clone size are taken as reported in that table, and D and trimming were inferred from the DNA itself. The repertoire has about 80,000 clones, about four fifths of them found once; the top ten carry 9.5% to 15%. Source material: peripheral blood. The sequence was obtained from a man aged 80 or over with acute or convalescent COVID-19. This chain links TRBV11-3 with TRBJ2-2; tentative D call: TRBD1 (6 bases). Here the CDR3 reads CASSPKGHRTGELFF. DNA of the CDR3: TGTGCCAGCAGCCCGAAGGGACATCGGACCGGGGAGCTGTTTTTT.